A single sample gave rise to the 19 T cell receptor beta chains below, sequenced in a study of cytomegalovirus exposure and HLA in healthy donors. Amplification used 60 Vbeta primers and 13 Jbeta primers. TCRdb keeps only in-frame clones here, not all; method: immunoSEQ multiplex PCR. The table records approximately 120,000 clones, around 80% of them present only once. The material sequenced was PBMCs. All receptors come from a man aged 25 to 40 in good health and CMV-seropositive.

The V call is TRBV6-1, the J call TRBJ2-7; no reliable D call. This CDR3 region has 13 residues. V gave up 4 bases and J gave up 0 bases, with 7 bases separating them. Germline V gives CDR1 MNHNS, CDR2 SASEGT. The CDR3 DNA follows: TGTGCCAGCAGTGGGTGGAGCTCCTACGAGCAGTACTTC. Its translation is CASSGWSSYEQYF.

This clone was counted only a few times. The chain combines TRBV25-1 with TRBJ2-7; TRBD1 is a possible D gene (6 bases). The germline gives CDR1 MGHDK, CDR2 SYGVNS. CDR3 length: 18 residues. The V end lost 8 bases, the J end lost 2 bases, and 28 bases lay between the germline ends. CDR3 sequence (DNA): TGTGCCAGCCAAAGTGAACGACCGGGACAACGACCTCCCTACGAGCAGTACTTC. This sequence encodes CASQSERPGQRPPYEQYF.

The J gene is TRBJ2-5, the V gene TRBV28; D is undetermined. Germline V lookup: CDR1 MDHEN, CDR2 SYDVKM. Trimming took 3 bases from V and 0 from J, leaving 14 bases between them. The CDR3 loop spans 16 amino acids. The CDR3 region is CASSLPSGVYQETQYF. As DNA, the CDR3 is TGTGCCAGCAGTTTGCCTTCTGGAGTTTACCAAGAGACCCAGTACTTC.

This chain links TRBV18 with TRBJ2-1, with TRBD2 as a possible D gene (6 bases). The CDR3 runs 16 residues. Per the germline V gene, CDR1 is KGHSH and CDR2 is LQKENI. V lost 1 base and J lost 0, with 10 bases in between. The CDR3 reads CASSPLLASSYNEQFF. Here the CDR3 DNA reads TGTGCCAGCTCACCACTTCTAGCGAGCTCCTACAATGAGCAGTTCTTC.

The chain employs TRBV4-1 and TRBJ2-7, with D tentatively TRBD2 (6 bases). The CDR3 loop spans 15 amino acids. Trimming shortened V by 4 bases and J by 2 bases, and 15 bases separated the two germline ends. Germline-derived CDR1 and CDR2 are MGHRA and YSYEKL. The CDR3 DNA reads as TGCGCCAGCAGCCGCGGACCCACGGGGGCCTACGAGCAGTACTTC. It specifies CASSRGPTGAYEQYF.

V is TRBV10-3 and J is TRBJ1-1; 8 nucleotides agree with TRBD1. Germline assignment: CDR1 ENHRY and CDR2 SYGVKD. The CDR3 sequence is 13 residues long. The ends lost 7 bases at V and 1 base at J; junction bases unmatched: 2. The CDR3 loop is CAIKTGENTEAFF. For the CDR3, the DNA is TGTGCCATCAAGACAGGGGAGAACACTGAAGCTTTCTTT.

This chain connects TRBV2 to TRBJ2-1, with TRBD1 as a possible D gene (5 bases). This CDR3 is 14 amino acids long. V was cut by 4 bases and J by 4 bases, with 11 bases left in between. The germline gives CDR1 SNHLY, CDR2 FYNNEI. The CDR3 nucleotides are TGTGCCAGCAGTGGAGACAGTGGTTACAATGAGCAGTTCTTC. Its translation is CASSGDSGYNEQFF.

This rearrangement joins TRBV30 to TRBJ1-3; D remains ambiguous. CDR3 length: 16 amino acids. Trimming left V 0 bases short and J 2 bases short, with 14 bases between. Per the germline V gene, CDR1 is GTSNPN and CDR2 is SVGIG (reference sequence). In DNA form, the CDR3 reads TGTGCCTGGAGTGTACGGCGGGATCCACCTGGAAACACCATATATTTT. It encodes CAWSVRRDPPGNTIYF.

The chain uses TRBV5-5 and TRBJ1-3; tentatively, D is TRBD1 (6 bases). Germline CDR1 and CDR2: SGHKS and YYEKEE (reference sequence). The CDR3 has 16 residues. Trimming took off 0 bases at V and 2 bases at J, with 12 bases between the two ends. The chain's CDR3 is CASSLEGGAAGNTIYF. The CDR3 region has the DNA TGTGCCAGCAGCTTGGAGGGGGGGGCGGCTGGAAACACCATATATTTT.

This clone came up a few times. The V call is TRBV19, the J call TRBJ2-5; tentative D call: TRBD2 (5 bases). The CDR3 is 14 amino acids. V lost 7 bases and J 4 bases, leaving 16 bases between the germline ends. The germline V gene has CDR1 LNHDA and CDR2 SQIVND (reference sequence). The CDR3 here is CASTEGGLTETQYF. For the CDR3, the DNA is TGTGCCAGTACAGAGGGCGGCTTAACAGAGACCCAGTACTTC.

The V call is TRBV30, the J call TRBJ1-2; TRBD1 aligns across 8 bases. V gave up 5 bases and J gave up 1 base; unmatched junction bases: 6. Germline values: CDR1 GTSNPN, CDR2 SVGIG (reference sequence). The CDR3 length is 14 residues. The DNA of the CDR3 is TGTGCCTGGTCCCGGGACAGGCTTAACTATGGCTACACCTTC. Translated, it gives CAWSRDRLNYGYTF. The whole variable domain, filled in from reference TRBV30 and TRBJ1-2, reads SQTIHQWPATLVQPVGSPLSLECTVEGTSNPNLYWYRQAAGRGLQLLFYSVGIGQISSEVPQNLSASRPQDRQFILSSKKLLLSDSGFYLCAWSRDRLNYGYTFGSGTRLTVV.

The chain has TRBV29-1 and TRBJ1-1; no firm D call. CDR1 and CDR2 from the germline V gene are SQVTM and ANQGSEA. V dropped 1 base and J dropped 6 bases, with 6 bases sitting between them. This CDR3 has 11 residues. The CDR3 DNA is TGCAGCGTTGAAGGGCTGGCTGAAGCTTTCTTT. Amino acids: CSVEGLAEAFF. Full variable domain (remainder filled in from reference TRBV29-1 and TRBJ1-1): SAVISQKPSRDICQRGTSLTIQCQVDSQVTMMFWYRQQPGQSLTLIATANQGSEATYESGFVIDKFPISRPNLTFSTLTVSNMSPEDSSIYLCSVEGLAEAFFGQGTRLTVV.

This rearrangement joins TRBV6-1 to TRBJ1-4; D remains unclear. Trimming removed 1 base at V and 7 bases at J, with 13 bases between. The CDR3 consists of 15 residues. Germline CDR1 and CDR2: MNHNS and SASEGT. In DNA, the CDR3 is TGTGCCAGCAGTGAAGACAGAGCCAACTTTGAAAAACTGTTTTTT. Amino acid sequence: CASSEDRANFEKLFF.

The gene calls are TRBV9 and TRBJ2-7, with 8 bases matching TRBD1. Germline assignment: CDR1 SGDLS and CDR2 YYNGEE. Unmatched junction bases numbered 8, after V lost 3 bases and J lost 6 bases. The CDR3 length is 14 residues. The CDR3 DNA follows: TGTGCCAGCAGCGATGGGACAGGTGACTCCGAGCAGTACTTC. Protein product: CASSDGTGDSEQYF.

CDR3 residues: CASSLFLPSTDTQYF. In DNA form, the CDR3 reads TGTGCCAGCAGTCTCTTCCTTCCCAGCACAGATACGCAGTATTTT. This chain connects TRBV27 to TRBJ2-3; D not certain. With 5 bases removed from V and 0 bases from J, the gap between germline ends came to 12 bases. Per the germline V gene, CDR1 is MNHEY and CDR2 is SMNVEV (reference sequence). CDR3 length: 15 residues.

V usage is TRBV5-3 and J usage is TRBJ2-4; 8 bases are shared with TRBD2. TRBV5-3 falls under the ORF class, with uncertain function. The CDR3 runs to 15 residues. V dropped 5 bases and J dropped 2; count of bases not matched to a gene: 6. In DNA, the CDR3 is TGTGCCAGAAGTGGGGGTAGCGGGACCAAAAACATTCAGTACTTC. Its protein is CARSGGSGTKNIQYF.

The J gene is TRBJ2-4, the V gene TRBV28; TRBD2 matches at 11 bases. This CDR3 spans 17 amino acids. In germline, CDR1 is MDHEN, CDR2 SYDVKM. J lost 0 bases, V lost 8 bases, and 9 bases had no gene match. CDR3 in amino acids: CASLSGRDGLAKNIQYF. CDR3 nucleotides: TGTGCCAGCCTTAGCGGGAGGGATGGGCTAGCCAAAAACATTCAGTACTTC.

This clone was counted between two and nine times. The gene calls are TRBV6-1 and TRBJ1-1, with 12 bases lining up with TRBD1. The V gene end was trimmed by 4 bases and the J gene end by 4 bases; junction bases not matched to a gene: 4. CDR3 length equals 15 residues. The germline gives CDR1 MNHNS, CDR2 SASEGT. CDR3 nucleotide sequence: TGTGCCAGCAGTGTGGGACAGGGGGCGGGCACTGAAGCTTTCTTT. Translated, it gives CASSVGQGAGTEAFF.

CDR3 in amino acids: CASMPDRSAYEQYF. The CDR3 nucleotides read TGTGCCAGCATGCCGGACAGGAGCGCCTACGAGCAGTACTTC. V gene TRBV2 combines with J gene TRBJ2-7; the match to TRBD1 covers 7 bases. Germline-derived CDR1 and CDR2 are SNHLY and FYNNEI. J lost 2 bases, V lost 7 bases, and 8 bases had no gene match. This CDR3 comprises 14 residues.